The rows below give T cell receptor beta chains drawn from one sample of a study of shared clonotypes between healthy human individuals. Here immunoSEQ multiplex PCR was the method, and the copy in TCRdb shows in-frame clones only, minus some. The profile shows about 100,000 clones, around half of them singletons. The sample consisted of PBMCs. The receptors derive from a woman aged 35 to 49 in good health. Some clones in this sample may be carry-over from other donors' samples. The CDR3 runs from the conserved cysteine through the conserved F or W. The D gene is left open where the match is weak. Size is stated for part of the rows, as once, few or many counts, or as a class when the clone is expanded.

TRBJ2-7 few TRBD2 TRBV6-5 CASTPGGRIYEQYF TGTGCCAGCACCCCGGGGGGGAGGATCTACGAGCAGTACTTC
TRBJ1-1 many NA TRBV25-1 CASSEGKANTEAFF TGTGCCAGCAGTGAAGGAAAAGCGAACACTGAAGCTTTCTTT
TRBJ1-5 NA TRBD1 TRBV19 CASSPPPGDRGGNQPQHF TGTGCCAGTAGTCCACCACCCGGGGACAGGGGCGGTAATCAGCCCCAGCATTTT
TRBJ2-3 few TRBD2 TRBV29-1 CSVRGTSGSQTDTQYF TGCAGCGTTCGTGGGACTAGCGGGAGTCAGACAGATACGCAGTATTTT
TRBJ2-5 few NA TRBV7-2 CASRSLSGGETQYF TGTGCCAGCAGATCCCTTTCTGGAGGAGAGACCCAGTACTTC
TRBJ1-4 NA NA TRBV4-1 CASSQDLADGGNEKLFF TGCGCCAGCAGCCAAGATCTGGCGGACGGAGGTAATGAAAAACTGTTTTTT
TRBJ1-1 NA NA TRBV2 CASSGVRSLGTEAFF TGTGCCAGCAGTGGCGTCCGGTCCCTGGGGACTGAAGCTTTCTTT
TRBJ2-1 many NA TRBV7-9 CASSFVAVREQFF TGTGCCAGCAGCTTTGTTGCAGTTCGTGAGCAGTTCTTC
TRBJ2-1 many TRBD2 TRBV25-1 CASSERGRGYNEQFF TGTGCCAGCAGTGAACGTGGGAGGGGATACAATGAGCAGTTCTTC
TRBJ2-3 once TRBD1 TRBV7-3 CASSQGQSTDTQYF TGTGCCAGCAGCCAGGGACAGAGCACAGATACGCAGTATTTT
TRBJ2-7 NA TRBD1 TRBV7-6 CASSVIPGTEYEQYF TGTGCCAGCAGCGTTATACCCGGGACAGAGTACGAGCAGTACTTC
TRBJ2-1 NA NA TRBV29-1 CSVSGYNEQFF TGCAGCGTTTCAGGATACAATGAGCAGTTCTTC
TRBJ2-2 NA NA TRBV25-1 CASSATDRNTGELFF TGTGCCAGCAGTGCCACGGACAGGAACACCGGGGAGCTGTTTTTT
TRBJ1-2 NA TRBD1 TRBV29-1 CSVTRTGGDGYTF TGCAGCGTGACTCGGACAGGGGGCGATGGCTACACCTTC
TRBJ2-7 NA NA TRBV5-1 CASSFGSPYEQYF TGCGCCAGCAGCTTTGGCAGCCCCTACGAGCAGTACTTC
TRBJ2-7 few TRBD2 TRBV7-8 CASSGGLAGGSLDF TGTGCCAGCAGCGGGGGACTAGCGGGAGGATCACTGGACTTC
TRBJ1-4 NA NA TRBV16 CASSQSTATNEKLFF TGTGCCAGCAGCCAATCGACAGCAACTAATGAAAAACTGTTTTTT
TRBJ1-3 few NA TRBV7-9 CASSLVGNTIYF TGTGCCAGCAGCTTAGTCGGAAACACCATATATTTT
TRBJ1-1 many NA TRBV18 CASSREQASNTEAFF TGTGCCAGCTCACGGGAACAGGCCTCGAACACTGAAGCTTTCTTT
TRBJ1-1 many NA TRBV6-6 CASPPGAWSTEAFF TGTGCCAGCCCCCCAGGGGCGTGGAGCACTGAAGCTTTCTTT
TRBJ2-1 NA NA TRBV11-2 CASRPALVNNEQFF TGTGCCAGCAGACCAGCACTAGTTAACAATGAGCAGTTCTTC
TRBJ1-2 NA TRBD1 TRBV5-1 CASSWDREHGYTF TGCGCCAGCAGCTGGGACAGGGAGCATGGCTACACCTTC
TRBJ2-1 few NA TRBV29-1 CSVTGLIGSSYNEQFF TGCAGCGTTACCGGACTGATTGGTTCCTCCTACAATGAGCAGTTCTTC
TRBJ1-2 NA NA TRBV27 CASSRTGGANYGYTF TGTGCCAGCAGCCGTACTGGTGGAGCTAACTATGGCTACACCTTC
TRBJ1-2 NA NA TRBV30 CAGRRSGYTF TGTGCCGGAAGGCGTTCTGGCTACACCTTC
TRBJ2-7 NA TRBD1 TRBV29-1 CSVTGQGGYEQYF TGCAGCGTCACAGGACAGGGGGGGTACGAGCAGTACTTC
TRBJ1-1 NA NA TRBV13 CASSLDTGGTEAFF TGTGCCAGCAGCTTAGATACGGGAGGGACTGAAGCTTTCTTT
TRBJ2-6 NA NA TRBV18 CASSPEFSGANVLTF TGTGCCAGCTCACCAGAGTTCTCTGGGGCCAACGTCTTGACTTTC
TRBJ2-3 many TRBD2 TRBV4-3 CASSQDRGLGADTQYF TGCGCCAGCAGCCAAGATAGGGGACTAGGCGCAGATACGCAGTATTTT